The rows below give T cell receptor beta chains drawn from one sample of a study of T-cell reconstitution after alpha-beta-depleted transplantation in children. TCRdb analysed the PCR reads with MiXCR anew, one entry per CDR3 protein. The profile shows about 400,000 distinct CDR3 sequences, approximately 12% of them singletons. This specimen was PBMCs, taken from the stem cell graft. The receptors were gathered from a human donor who donated a stem cell graft to a child with Fanconi anemia. Both conserved end residues are part of each CDR3. Fields, in order: V gene, CDR3 length, J gene, clone size, D gene, CDR3 DNA, CDR3 protein. A D gene is named only where the DNA matches it firmly. Part of the rows lack a size; the others show once, few, many or a class for expanded clones.

TRBV2,13,TRBJ2-3,many,NA,TGTGCCAGCGGAAATGTAGAGACAGATACGCAGTATTTT,CASGNVETDTQYF
TRBV11-2,15,TRBJ2-2,NA,NA,TGTGCCAGCAGCTTAGAGTTCTCGAACACCGGGGAGCTGTTTTTT,CASSLEFSNTGELFF
TRBV20-1,15,TRBJ2-1,NA,NA,TGCAGTGCTAGAGATAGGCAGGGCCTCCACAATGAGCAGTTCTTC,CSARDRQGLHNEQFF
TRBV11-2,15,TRBJ2-5,NA,NA,TGTGCCAGCAGCTTGTTAGGCCCGTCCCAAGAGACCCAGTACTTC,CASSLLGPSQETQYF
TRBV7-2,14,TRBJ2-4,few,TRBD2,TGTGCCAGCAGCTGGGGGGGGGCCAAAAACATTCAGTACTTC,CASSWGGAKNIQYF
TRBV5-1,16,TRBJ2-7,many,NA,TGCGCCAGCAGCTTGGACCTTACCGGGCCCAACTACGAGCAGTACTTC,CASSLDLTGPNYEQYF
TRBV18,14,TRBJ1-2,few,NA,TGTGCCAGCTCACCCCTCGGACAGCAACGAGGCTACACCTTC,CASSPLGQQRGYTF
TRBV12-3/TRBV12-4,14,TRBJ2-1,many,NA,TGTGCCAGCAGTTTGGGGGGCCCCTACAATGAGCAGTTCTTC,CASSLGGPYNEQFF
TRBV5-5,13,TRBJ1-1,few,NA,TGTGCCAGCAGCTTGCAGGGGTTCCCTGAAGCTTTCTTT,CASSLQGFPEAFF
TRBV7-6,15,TRBJ2-2,many,NA,TGTGCCAGCAGCCATGACAGTTTGGGCACCGGGGAGCTGTTTTTT,CASSHDSLGTGELFF
TRBV9,14,TRBJ2-3,NA,NA,TGTGCCAGCAGCCCCTACAAGGGCACAGATACGCAGTATTTT,CASSPYKGTDTQYF
TRBV20-1,15,TRBJ1-2,NA,TRBD1,TGCAGTGCTAGATCGGGACAGGGCCTTAACTATGGCTACACCTTC,CSARSGQGLNYGYTF
TRBV20-1,12,TRBJ1-2,NA,NA,TGCAGTGCTAGGAAAGAAGCGACACCCTACACCTTC,CSARKEATPYTF
TRBV12-3/TRBV12-4,14,TRBJ1-1,NA,NA,TGTGCCAGCAGTTTAGCGAGGGTTGGCACTGAAGCTTTCTTT,CASSLARVGTEAFF
TRBV7-6,16,TRBJ2-3,few,NA,TGTGCCAGCAGCTTAAACACTCGAACGCTCGCAGATACGCAGTATTTT,CASSLNTRTLADTQYF
TRBV12-3/TRBV12-4,13,TRBJ2-7,few,NA,TGTGCCAGCAGTTTCTCAGGGCCCTACGAGCAGTACTTC,CASSFSGPYEQYF
TRBV7-9,11,TRBJ2-1,many,NA,TGTGCCAGCAGCTTAGACAATGAGCAGTTCTTC,CASSLDNEQFF
TRBV5-5,16,TRBJ1-2,NA,NA,TGTGCCAGCAGCTTGGCTAAAGGGACACGAAGCTATGGCTACACCTTC,CASSLAKGTRSYGYTF
TRBV6-2/TRBV6-3,15,TRBJ1-6,many,NA,TGTGCCAGCAGCTCCGCGACAGAGAGAATTTCACCCCTCCACTTT,CASSSATERISPLHF
TRBV21-1,18,TRBJ1-1,many,NA,TGTGCCAGCAGACCCACGGGTAGGGGGGTAAACATGAACACTGAAGCTTTCTTT,CASRPTGRGVNMNTEAFF
TRBV12-3/TRBV12-4,13,TRBJ2-1,NA,NA,TGTGCCAGCAGTCTGTCCAGCGCCAATGAGCAGTTCTTC,CASSLSSANEQFF
TRBV2,13,TRBJ2-5,NA,NA,TGTGCCAGCAGCGGACAGTACCAAGAGACCCAGTACTTC,CASSGQYQETQYF
TRBV5-5,13,TRBJ1-6,few,NA,TGTGCCAGCAATTGGGATTCGGAGTCACCCCTCCACTTT,CASNWDSESPLHF
TRBV12-3/TRBV12-4,13,TRBJ1-2,NA,NA,TGTGCCAGCAGCCCGAGGGTTGTCTATGGCTACACCTTC,CASSPRVVYGYTF
TRBV5-1,19,TRBJ2-1,many,NA,TGCGCCAGCAGCCCCACGTCGGTACTGGAGGGACGCTCCTACAATGAGCAGTTCTTC,CASSPTSVLEGRSYNEQFF
TRBV7-2,16,TRBJ2-5,NA,NA,TGTGCCAGCAGCTTAGTTATCGTATTTAGCGAAGAGACCCAGTACTTC,CASSLVIVFSEETQYF
TRBV5-1,14,TRBJ2-1,many,NA,TGCGCCAGCAGCTTGGTCTTAGGATTGAATGAGCAGTTCTTC,CASSLVLGLNEQFF
TRBV12-3/TRBV12-4,14,TRBJ1-1,NA,NA,TGTGCCAGCAGCAGGGAGGAGAGAGACACTGAAGCTTTCTTT,CASSREERDTEAFF
TRBV20-1,18,TRBJ2-3,NA,TRBD2,TGCAGTGCTAGAGATCCTAGCGGGGGGGCCGGGGGGCGAAATACGCAGTATTTT,CSARDPSGGAGGRNTQYF
TRBV3-1,13,TRBJ2-5,NA,NA,TGTGCCAGCAGTCTAACTCAGGGGGGGACCCAGTACTTC,CASSLTQGGTQYF
TRBV6-6,13,TRBJ1-4,many,NA,TGTGCCAGCAGTCAGACCCTAGGAGAAAAACTGTTTTTT,CASSQTLGEKLFF
TRBV6-5,14,TRBJ2-7,NA,NA,TGTGCCAGCAGTACAAGCCGAGGGACTGGCGAGCAGTACTTC,CASSTSRGTGEQYF
TRBV6-5,12,TRBJ1-2,NA,NA,TGTGCCAGCAGTAATTATCCCTATGGCTACACCTTC,CASSNYPYGYTF
TRBV5-1,15,TRBJ1-4,NA,NA,TGCGCCAGCGGACGTGACGGGACACCTAATGAAAAACTGTTTTTT,CASGRDGTPNEKLFF
TRBV5-4,16,TRBJ1-4,NA,TRBD1,TGTGCCAGCAGCTTGTCGGCGGGGACAGGGAGAGAAAAACTGTTTTTT,CASSLSAGTGREKLFF
TRBV10-3,14,TRBJ1-2,many,NA,TGTGCCATTTTGCCGGGCCCCAGAGAGTATGGCTACACCTTC,CAILPGPREYGYTF
TRBV6-5,13,TRBJ2-7,many,TRBD2,TGTGCCAGCAGTTACTCGAGCGGGGCCGAGCAGTACTTC,CASSYSSGAEQYF
TRBV3-1,15,TRBJ2-5,many,NA,TGTGCCAGCAGCCAAGAGGTGCGGGTTGAAGAGACCCAGTACTTC,CASSQEVRVEETQYF
TRBV6-5,14,TRBJ2-7,many,TRBD2,TGTGCCAGCAGTTACTCGCGCGGGGGTTACGAGCAGTACTTC,CASSYSRGGYEQYF
TRBV5-1,16,TRBJ1-6,NA,NA,TGCGCCAGCAGCCTGGCGACTGGAGTATTTAATTCACCCCTCCACTTT,CASSLATGVFNSPLHF
TRBV29-1,12,TRBJ1-1,many,NA,TGCAGCGTTGTGGGGACGGCCGAAGAAGCTTTCTTT,CSVVGTAEEAFF